This T cell receptor (beta chain) was sequenced in a study of control samples from healthy donors and cancer patients. This clone appeared a few times. The assay was immunoSEQ multiplex PCR, and TCRdb's table has in-frame clones only and misses some. The table has around 250,000 clones, about 80% seen once. V lost 3 bases and J 9 bases, leaving 16 bases between the germline ends. The CDR3 length is 14 residues. The V gene's germline CDR1 is SGHRS and CDR2 YFSETQ. The sequencing sample was made of PBMCs. The clonotype was recovered from a woman aged 55 to 70 with lung cancer. The V gene is TRBV5-1, the J gene TRBJ2-1, with D unresolved. CDR3 sequence (DNA): TGCGCCAGCAGCTACGACCCTAACCTTAGTGAGCAGTTCTTC. Translating it yields CASSYDPNLSEQFF.